These T cell receptor beta chains were read from a single sample in a study of blood T cell repertoires in COVID-19. TCRdb's table, derived via immunoSEQ multiplex PCR, lists solely in-frame clones and lacks some. The sample lists about 200,000 clones, 80% to 90% seen once, with approximately 13% in the top ten. Sample: peripheral blood. The origin of the receptors is a human donor in a cohort sampled during active COVID-19. CDR3s include the opening cysteine and the closing phenylalanine or tryptophan. Each record gives: D gene, J gene, V gene, clone size, CDR3 DNA, CDR3 protein. D genes are given only for firm matches. For some rows the clone size is stated as once, few or many, or as a class when expanded; others skip it.

NA	TRBJ2-2	TRBV11-2	NA	TGTGCCAGCAGCTTGCTGGTGTGGGACTGGCACACCGGGGAGCTGTTTTTT	CASSLLVWDWHTGELFF
NA	TRBJ2-3	TRBV7-8	NA	TGTGCCAGCAGCTTTACCGGGTCCACCGGAGATACGCAGTATTTT	CASSFTGSTGDTQYF
NA	TRBJ2-5	TRBV5-4	many	TGTGCCAGCAGCTTGGGACAGAGGGAGACCCAGTACTTC	CASSLGQRETQYF
NA	TRBJ2-5	TRBV12-3/TRBV12-4	NA	TGTGCCAGCAGTTTAGGGCGGGAGACCCAGTACTTC	CASSLGRETQYF
NA	TRBJ2-7	TRBV19	NA	TGTGCCAGTAGTATAGAAGGCGGGTCCTCCTACGAGCAGTACTTC	CASSIEGGSSYEQYF
NA	TRBJ1-4	TRBV7-9	NA	TGTGCCAGCAGCTTAGCCCAGGAACTGTTTTTT	CASSLAQELFF
NA	TRBJ2-2	TRBV4-1	NA	TGCGCCAGCGGACGACCACAGGGACGGGACACCGGGGAGCTGTTTTTT	CASGRPQGRDTGELFF
TRBD1	TRBJ1-2	TRBV6-5	NA	TGTGCCAGCAGAAGGGACAGCGGACCCTATGGCTACACCTTC	CASRRDSGPYGYTF
TRBD1	TRBJ2-5	TRBV7-9	NA	TGTGCCAGCAGCTTAGCGGGGGACAGGGGTCGGGAGACCCAGTACTTC	CASSLAGDRGRETQYF
TRBD1	TRBJ2-1	TRBV29-1	few	TGCAGCGTTGAGGAGGGACAGGGTGACAATGAGCAGTTCTTC	CSVEEGQGDNEQFF
NA	TRBJ2-7	TRBV28	NA	TGTGCCAGCACCCGAAACGGGGGAAAATCCTACGAGCAGTACTTC	CASTRNGGKSYEQYF
TRBD1	TRBJ2-3	TRBV30	NA	TGTGCCTGCCCGGGACAGGGGCCAGATACGCAGTATTTT	CACPGQGPDTQYF
TRBD1	TRBJ2-7	TRBV5-1	once	TGCGCCAGCAGCGCTGGGACAGTCTCCTACGAGCAGTACTTC	CASSAGTVSYEQYF
NA	TRBJ2-5	TRBV6-5	NA	TGTGCCAGCAGTTACTTCCCGGGGAGAGAGACCCAGTACTTC	CASSYFPGRETQYF
NA	TRBJ1-3	TRBV5-1	NA	TGCGCCAGCAGCTCGGGTAGTTCTGGAAACACCATATATTTT	CASSSGSSGNTIYF
TRBD1	TRBJ2-2	TRBV24-1	NA	TGTGCCACCAGTCCCTGGACAGGGGGCGACACCGGGGAGCTGTTTTTT	CATSPWTGGDTGELFF
NA	TRBJ2-1	TRBV6-5	once	TGTGCCAGCAGTCTCCGGGGAATAGAGCAGTTCTTC	CASSLRGIEQFF
NA	TRBJ1-2	TRBV19	NA	TGTGCCAGTATAACACCTTCGACAGGCGACTCTGGCTACACCTTC	CASITPSTGDSGYTF
NA	TRBJ1-5	TRBV7-2	NA	TGTGCCAGCAGCTTAGTTGGGGGCCAAAATCAGCCCCAGCATTTT	CASSLVGGQNQPQHF
NA	TRBJ2-6	TRBV30	NA	TGTGCCTGGAGTGTAAACGGGGTCTCTGGGGCCAACGTCCTGACTTTC	CAWSVNGVSGANVLTF
TRBD1	TRBJ2-2	TRBV27	NA	TGTGCCAGCAGTAAGGCAGGGGGCGCATCCGGGGAGCTGTTTTTT	CASSKAGGASGELFF
NA	TRBJ2-7	TRBV6-6	NA	TGTGCCAGCAGTCACGGACTGAACTACGAGCAGTACTTC	CASSHGLNYEQYF
TRBD2	TRBJ2-7	TRBV15	NA	TGTGCCACCAGCAGAGATACCTGGGATAGCGGGAGTACCTACGAGCAGTACTTC	CATSRDTWDSGSTYEQYF
NA	TRBJ1-1	TRBV4-1	NA	TGCGCCAGCAGACAGGGCACTGAAGCTTTCTTT	CASRQGTEAFF
TRBD1	TRBJ1-5	TRBV30	NA	TGTGCCTGGAGTACCCGGACAGGGGGGAATCAGCCCCAGCATTTT	CAWSTRTGGNQPQHF
NA	TRBJ2-1	TRBV11-2	once	TGTGCCAGCAGCTTAACAGCGGGCCCCAATGAGCAGTTCTTC	CASSLTAGPNEQFF
TRBD1	TRBJ1-1	TRBV5-4	NA	TGTGCCAGCAGCAGACAGGGGGCGAGTACTGAAGCTTTCTTT	CASSRQGASTEAFF
TRBD1	TRBJ2-2	TRBV27	NA	TGTGCCAGCAGGGCCCACGGGACAGGGCGAGGCGGGGAGCTGTTTTTT	CASRAHGTGRGGELFF
TRBD1	TRBJ1-1	TRBV18	NA	TGTGCCAGCTCACCGGACAGGGTGGCGCACACTGAAGCTTTCTTT	CASSPDRVAHTEAFF
NA	TRBJ1-4	TRBV15	once	TGTGCCACCAGCAGAGATGCACAGGCCGATATGTTTTTT	CATSRDAQADMFF
NA	TRBJ1-2	TRBV28	NA	TGTGCCAGCAGGTCCACACAGGGACGCGGCTACACCTTC	CASRSTQGRGYTF
TRBD1	TRBJ2-1	TRBV27	NA	TGTGCCAGCACCAATCATAGACAGGGAAATGAGCAGTTCTTC	CASTNHRQGNEQFF
TRBD2	TRBJ2-1	TRBV15	NA	TGTGCCACCAGCAGAGACCTATCTAGCGGGAGACGGCTGGGGAATGAGCAGTTCTTC	CATSRDLSSGRRLGNEQFF
NA	TRBJ2-7	TRBV14	NA	TGTGCCAGCAGACCCCTTACAGGCCCCTACGAGCAGTACTTC	CASRPLTGPYEQYF
NA	TRBJ1-3	TRBV4-1	NA	TGCGCCAGCAGCCATCCCGGGGCTGGAAACACCATATATTTT	CASSHPGAGNTIYF
TRBD2	TRBJ2-3	TRBV28	NA	TGTGCCAGCAGGGTAGCGGGAGGTACAGATACGCAGTATTTT	CASRVAGGTDTQYF
NA	TRBJ1-2	TRBV30	NA	TGTGCCGGAATGGGACATGTTGTCTTCGGATATTTGGGTGGCTACACCTTC	CAGMGHVVFGYLGGYTF
TRBD1	TRBJ2-5	TRBV2	NA	TGTGCCAGCAGTGAACGGGACAGGGAAGAGACCCAGTACTTC	CASSERDREETQYF
TRBD2	TRBJ2-3	TRBV15	once	TGTGCCACCAGCACTGGGACTAGTCCAACGGATACGCAGTATTTT	CATSTGTSPTDTQYF
TRBD2	TRBJ2-7	TRBV28	NA	TGTGCCAGCAGCTCTAGCGGGTGGGGTATCTACGAGCAGTACTTC	CASSSSGWGIYEQYF
TRBD1	TRBJ2-3	TRBV11-2	NA	TGTGCCAGCAGCCGAGGGACAGGAGTTATGATCACAGATACGCAGTATTTT	CASSRGTGVMITDTQYF
TRBD2	TRBJ2-1	TRBV7-9	once	TGTGCCAGCAGCTTCCAGGGGACTAGGGTGGGGAATGAGCAGTTCTTC	CASSFQGTRVGNEQFF